Included here is one T cell receptor beta chain sequence, with context. The source of the sample is a study of PD-1 blockade in classical Hodgkin lymphoma. Per germline, CDR1 LNHDA and CDR2 SQIVND (reference sequence). Trimming pared 5 bases from V and 0 bases from J, leaving 6 bases between. The CDR3 has 13 amino acids. Some clones are missing from TCRdb's copy, which holds only in-frame ones; the method was immunoSEQ multiplex PCR. The table shows approximately 73,000 clones, with approximately 94% occurring only once. The patients all showed relapse after autologous stem cell transplantation, while their brentuximab vedotin exposure varied.

The starting material was peripheral blood mononuclear cells (PBMCs), obtained at baseline. The chain is built from TRBV19 and TRBJ2-3; no definite D call. The sequence was collected from a human donor with classical Hodgkin lymphoma. The CDR3: CASSLSSTDTQYF. CDR3 bases: TGTGCCAGTAGTCTCAGTAGCACAGATACGCAGTATTTT.